This T cell receptor (beta chain) was sequenced during a study of cytomegalovirus exposure and HLA in healthy donors. With respect to this clone: Its antigen is still unknown.

In the PCR, 60 Vbeta and 13 Jbeta primers were used. Profiling relied on immunoSEQ multiplex PCR, and the TCRdb table lists in-frame clones only, not all of them. The table records almost 200,000 clones, 70% to 80% of them present only once. General study points: The analysis excluded some indistinguishable V segments, including TRBV6-2 and TRBV6-3. A later analysis, which compared TCR beta chains of equal frequency, found the HLA-associated ones more clonally expanded. Three chains linked to CMV were shown in vitro to be specific for CMV antigens. Reportedly, diagnosis of cytomegalovirus status by the classifier showed high specificity and sensitivity.

CDR3 length: 14 residues. Trimming shortened V by 6 bases and J by 3 bases, and 17 bases separated the two germline ends. Germline V gives CDR1 SQVTM, CDR2 ANQGSEA. The gene calls are TRBV29-1 and TRBJ2-5; D might be TRBD1 (5 bases). The clonotype originates from a male donor in good health and CMV-seropositive. Sequencing input: PBMCs. CDR3 coding DNA: TGCAGCGTGGTTAACAGGCTAAGGGAAGAGACCCAGTACTTC. Its translation: CSVVNRLREETQYF. The full variable domain, with the rest looked up from reference TRBV29-1 and TRBJ2-5, is SAVISQKPSRDICQRGTSLTIQCQVDSQVTMMFWYRQQPGQSLTLIATANQGSEATYESGFVIDKFPISRPNLTFSTLTVSNMSPEDSSIYLCSVVNRLREETQYFGPGTRLLVL.